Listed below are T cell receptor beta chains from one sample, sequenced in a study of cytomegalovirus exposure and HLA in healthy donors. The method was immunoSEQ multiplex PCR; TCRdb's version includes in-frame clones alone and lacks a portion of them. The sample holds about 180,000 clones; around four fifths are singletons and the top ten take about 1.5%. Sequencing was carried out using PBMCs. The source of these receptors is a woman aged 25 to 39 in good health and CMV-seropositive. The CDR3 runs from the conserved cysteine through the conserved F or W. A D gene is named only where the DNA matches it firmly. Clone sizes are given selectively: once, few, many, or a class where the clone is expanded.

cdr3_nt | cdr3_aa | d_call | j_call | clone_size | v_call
TGTGCCAGCAGTTACTCAACAGGAGCTAGCACAGATACGCAGTATTTT | CASSYSTGASTDTQYF | NA | TRBJ2-3 | NA | TRBV6-5
TGTGCCAGAAGCTCTGATCAGGGGGCGCGAAGGTCCACAGATACGCAGTATTTT | CARSSDQGARRSTDTQYF | TRBD1 | TRBJ2-3 | NA | TRBV5-3
TGTGCCACCAAGATGACAGGGGGCCGTACGATCCTTAGCAATCAGCCCCAGCATTTT | CATKMTGGRTILSNQPQHF | TRBD1 | TRBJ1-5 | NA | TRBV28
TGTGCCAGCAGTTATGGCCTAGTGGCAGATACGCAGTATTTT | CASSYGLVADTQYF | NA | TRBJ2-3 | few | TRBV6-5
TGTGCCAGCAGCTTAGACAGGGTACCCTACAATGAGCAGTTCTTC | CASSLDRVPYNEQFF | TRBD1 | TRBJ2-1 | NA | TRBV7-3
TGTGCCAGCAGCCTGACAGCGTACGAGCAGTACTTC | CASSLTAYEQYF | NA | TRBJ2-7 | NA | TRBV14
TGTGCCAGCAGTCTTACAGGGGGCTTCAAGCAGTACTTC | CASSLTGGFKQYF | TRBD1 | TRBJ2-7 | NA | TRBV27
TGTGCCAGTAGTATAGGACTAGTCGGCACCGGGGAGCTGTTTTTT | CASSIGLVGTGELFF | NA | TRBJ2-2 | NA | TRBV19
TGCGCCAGCAGCCAAGCAGGGGGTGAAAAACTGTTTTTT | CASSQAGGEKLFF | TRBD1 | TRBJ1-4 | NA | TRBV4-3
TGCGCCAGCAGCTTGGAGGTTAGCGGGAGGGGAGATACGCAGTATTTT | CASSLEVSGRGDTQYF | TRBD2 | TRBJ2-3 | NA | TRBV5-1
TGTGCCAGCAGAGCACTAGCGGGAGTGGGTGAGCAGTACTTC | CASRALAGVGEQYF | TRBD2 | TRBJ2-7 | NA | TRBV2
TGCGCCAGCAGCTCTTCGGACAGCCACTATGGCTACACCTTC | CASSSSDSHYGYTF | NA | TRBJ1-2 | NA | TRBV4-3
TGTGCCAGCAGTTACCCCGGGAACACTGAAGCTTTCTTT | CASSYPGNTEAFF | NA | TRBJ1-1 | NA | TRBV6-5
TGTGCCAGCGTGACCGGGACAGTGGGCAATCAGCCCCAGCATTTT | CASVTGTVGNQPQHF | TRBD1 | TRBJ1-5 | NA | TRBV6-1
TGTGCCAGCAGCGTAGTGACTAGAGGGTTTGTGAATGAGCAGTTCTTC | CASSVVTRGFVNEQFF | NA | TRBJ2-1 | NA | TRBV9
TGTGCCAGCAGTCCGCCGGGTAGGATGACAGATACGCAGTATTTT | CASSPPGRMTDTQYF | NA | TRBJ2-3 | NA | TRBV7-8
TGTGCCAGCAGCTTGGCGTCCCCCCCCGAGCAGTACTTC | CASSLASPPEQYF | NA | TRBJ2-7 | NA | TRBV5-5
TGTGCCTGGACGACTAGCGGGAGGGCGGAGGAGACCCAGTACTTC | CAWTTSGRAEETQYF | TRBD2 | TRBJ2-5 | few | TRBV30
TGTGCCAGCAGTTTGGGCGGGAGGAGCAACGAGCAGTACTTC | CASSLGGRSNEQYF | TRBD2 | TRBJ2-7 | NA | TRBV27
TGTGCCTGGAGGGTCAGCGGGAGGATCTACGAGCAGTACTTC | CAWRVSGRIYEQYF | TRBD2 | TRBJ2-7 | NA | TRBV30
TGTGCCAGCAGTGCGGGGAACACCGGGGAGCTGTTTTTT | CASSAGNTGELFF | NA | TRBJ2-2 | NA | TRBV25-1
TGTGCCTGGAGTCAGGGGGCGACTAATGAAAAACTGTTTTTT | CAWSQGATNEKLFF | TRBD1 | TRBJ1-4 | few | TRBV30
TGTGCCAGCTCACCCCAGGGGGACAGTTCCTACGAGCAGTACTTC | CASSPQGDSSYEQYF | TRBD1 | TRBJ2-7 | NA | TRBV18
TGCGCCAGCAGCTCCCTTAGTGCCGCCGAGCAGTACTTC | CASSSLSAAEQYF | NA | TRBJ2-7 | few | TRBV5-1
TGCAGTGTAGGGAGGACAGATACGCAGTATTTT | CSVGRTDTQYF | NA | TRBJ2-3 | NA | TRBV20-1
TGTGCCAGCAGCCAAGACAGGGGGCTCTCCAATACGCAGTATTTT | CASSQDRGLSNTQYF | TRBD1 | TRBJ2-3 | NA | TRBV7-2
TGCGCCAGCAGTCATACTAGTCCCCTCTTATACAATGAGCAGTTCTTC | CASSHTSPLLYNEQFF | NA | TRBJ2-1 | NA | TRBV4-3
TGTGCCAGCAGTGCGGCGGCAGGGCCCGGTCAGCCCCAGCATTTT | CASSAAAGPGQPQHF | NA | TRBJ1-5 | NA | TRBV2
TGTGCCAGCAGCTCCCGGGACTTGAACACCGGGGAGCTGTTTTTT | CASSSRDLNTGELFF | NA | TRBJ2-2 | NA | TRBV11-3
TGTGCCAGCAGCCCTCGTGAGGGTAACACTGAAGCTTTCTTT | CASSPREGNTEAFF | NA | TRBJ1-1 | NA | TRBV7-8
TGCGCCAGCAGTGCGGACAGAAACTATGGCTACACCTTC | CASSADRNYGYTF | NA | TRBJ1-2 | NA | TRBV10-2
TGTGCCAGCAGGTCGTACAAAAACATTCAGTACTTC | CASRSYKNIQYF | NA | TRBJ2-4 | NA | TRBV28